Below, 9 T cell receptor beta chains from the same sample are listed, as sequenced in a study of response to subunit inactivated influenza vaccine. TCRdb analysed the RT-PCR reads with MiXCR anew, one entry per CDR3 protein. The sample lists about 310,000 distinct CDR3 sequences; 20% to 25% were seen once. Sequencing used PBMCs from blood, obtained about 20 months after vaccination. The source is a man between 50 and 75 years old who received an inactivated influenza vaccine.

The CDR3 reads CSAIRSNTGELFF. The DNA for the CDR3 is TGCAGTGCTATCAGGTCGAACACCGGGGAGCTGTTTTTT. The chain is built from TRBV20-1 and TRBJ2-2; D unclear. The V end lost 4 bases, the J end lost 0 bases, and 6 bases lay between the germline ends. The CDR3 spans 13 residues. Germline V gene sequence: CDR1 DFQATT, CDR2 SNEGSKA (reference sequence).

The V call is TRBV12-3 or TRBV12-4, the J call TRBJ2-7, with D tentatively TRBD2 (6 bases). With 5 bases removed from V and 3 bases from J, the gap between germline ends came to 14 bases. The CDR3 totals 14 residues. The CDR3 DNA follows: TGTGCCAGCAGTCCCGGGACTCCCCGCTACGAGCAGTACTTC. Protein: CASSPGTPRYEQYF.

V is TRBV10-3 and J is TRBJ1-6; a weak D match, TRBD1 (5 bases). The CDR3 length is 14 residues. Germline CDR1 reads ENHRY; CDR2 reads SYGVKD. Trimming took off 0 bases at V and 10 bases at J, with 10 bases between the two ends. The CDR3 coding sequence is TGTGCCATCAGTGAGTCGACTCAGGGATCACCCCTCCACTTT. It translates to CAISESTQGSPLHF.

The chain uses TRBV18 and TRBJ1-2; D perhaps matches TRBD1 (5 bases). This CDR3 has 14 amino acids. Germline V gives CDR1 KGHSH, CDR2 LQKENI. With 2 bases removed from V and 7 bases from J, the gap between germline ends came to 14 bases. The CDR3 loop reads CASSPVETGAGYTF. The CDR3 DNA reads TGTGCCAGCTCACCAGTTGAGACCGGGGCTGGCTACACCTTC. Full variable domain (rest looked up from reference TRBV18 and TRBJ1-2): NAGVMQNPRHLVRRRGQEARLRCSPMKGHSHVYWYRQLPEEGLKFMVYLQKENIIDESGMPKERFSAEFPKEGPSILRIQQVVRGDSAAYFCASSPVETGAGYTFGSGTRLTVV.

This clonotype has more than one count but fewer than ten. This rearrangement joins TRBV20-1 to TRBJ1-6; 9 bases line up with TRBD1. Germline V gene lookup returns CDR1 DFQATT and CDR2 SNEGSKA (reference sequence). This CDR3 has 14 amino acids. J lost 3 bases, V lost 6 bases, and 3 bases had no gene match. The CDR3 DNA sequence: TGCAGTGCCCCGACAGGGGGCTATAATTCACCCCTCCACTTT. Residues: CSAPTGGYNSPLHF.

This clonotype came up many times. The rearrangement uses TRBV6-5 and TRBJ1-1; 10 bases map to TRBD1. The CDR3 sequence is 13 residues long. V was clipped by 4 bases and J by 5 bases; unmatched bases: 1. Germline V gene lookup returns CDR1 MNHEY and CDR2 SVGAGI. This CDR3 reads CASSWDRGTEAFF. Here the CDR3 DNA reads TGTGCCAGCAGTTGGGACAGGGGTACTGAAGCTTTCTTT.

The chain combines TRBV4-3 with TRBJ2-1, with D perhaps TRBD1 (6 bases). The CDR3 length is 14 residues. Trimming took off 8 bases at V and 5 bases at J, with 16 bases between the two ends. Germline CDR1 reads LGHNA; CDR2 reads YSLEER. This chain's CDR3 is CASSERYRDNEQFF. The CDR3 region has the DNA TGCGCCAGCTCCGAACGTTACAGGGACAATGAGCAGTTCTTC.

This clonotype was found a few times. The chain couples TRBV6-1 to TRBJ1-2, with D tentatively TRBD1 (6 bases). Germline values: CDR1 MNHNS, CDR2 SASEGT. CDR3 length equals 16 residues. Trimming shortened V by 2 bases and J by 3 bases, and 16 bases separated the two germline ends. The CDR3 DNA reads TGTGCCAGCAGTGAAAGGGCAGGACAGAATTACTATGGCTACACCTTC. This sequence encodes CASSERAGQNYYGYTF.

This clonotype has only a few counts. CDR3 in amino acids: CAISEGGGGTEAFF. CDR3 DNA sequence: TGTGCCATCAGTGAAGGTGGGGGGGGGACTGAAGCTTTCTTT. The chain has TRBV10-3 and TRBJ1-1, with TRBD1 as a possible D gene (5 bases). CDR1 and CDR2 (germline): ENHRY, SYGVKD. With 3 bases removed from V and 5 bases from J, the gap between germline ends came to 13 bases. CDR3 length: 14 residues.